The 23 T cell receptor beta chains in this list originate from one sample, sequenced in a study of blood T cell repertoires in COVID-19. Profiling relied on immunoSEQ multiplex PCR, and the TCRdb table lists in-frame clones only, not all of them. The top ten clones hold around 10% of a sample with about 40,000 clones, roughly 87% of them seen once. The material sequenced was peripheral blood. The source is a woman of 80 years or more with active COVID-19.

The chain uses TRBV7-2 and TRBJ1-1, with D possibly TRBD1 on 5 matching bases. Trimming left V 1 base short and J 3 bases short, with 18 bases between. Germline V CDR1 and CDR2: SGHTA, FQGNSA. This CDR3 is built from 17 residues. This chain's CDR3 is CASSLVLMSQGDTEAFF. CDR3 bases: TGTGCCAGCAGCTTAGTCCTCATGAGTCAGGGCGACACTGAAGCTTTCTTT.

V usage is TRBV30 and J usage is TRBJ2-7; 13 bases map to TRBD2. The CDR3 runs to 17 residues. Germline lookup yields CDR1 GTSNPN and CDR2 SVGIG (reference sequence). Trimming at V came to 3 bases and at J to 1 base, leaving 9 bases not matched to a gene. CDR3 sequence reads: CAWRLPLAGGESYEQYF. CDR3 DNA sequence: TGTGCCTGGAGGTTACCACTAGCGGGGGGGGAGTCCTACGAGCAGTACTTC.

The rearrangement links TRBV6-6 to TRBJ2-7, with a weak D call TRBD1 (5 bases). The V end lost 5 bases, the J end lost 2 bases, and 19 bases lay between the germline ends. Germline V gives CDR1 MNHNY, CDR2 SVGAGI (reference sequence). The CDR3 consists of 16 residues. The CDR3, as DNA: TGTGCCAGCAGTCGACCCCAGGGATTCTTCACCTACGAGCAGTACTTC. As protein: CASSRPQGFFTYEQYF.

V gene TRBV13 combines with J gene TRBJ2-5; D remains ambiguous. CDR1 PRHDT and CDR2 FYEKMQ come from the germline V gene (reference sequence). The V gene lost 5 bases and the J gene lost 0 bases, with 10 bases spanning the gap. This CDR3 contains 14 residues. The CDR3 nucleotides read TGTGCCAGCAGCCGTACTACGTACCAAGAGACCCAGTACTTC. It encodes CASSRTTYQETQYF.

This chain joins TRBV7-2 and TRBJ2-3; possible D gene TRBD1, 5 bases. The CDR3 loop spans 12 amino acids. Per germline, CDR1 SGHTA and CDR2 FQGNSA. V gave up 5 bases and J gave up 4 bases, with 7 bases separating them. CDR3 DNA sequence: TGTGCCAGCAGCCAGGGCGCAGATACGCAGTATTTT. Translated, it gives CASSQGADTQYF. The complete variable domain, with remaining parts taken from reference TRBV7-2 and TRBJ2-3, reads GAGVSQSPSNKVTEKGKDVELRCDPISGHTALYWYRQSLGQGLEFLIYFQGNSAPDKSGLPSDRFSAERTGGSVSTLTIQRTQQEDSAVYLCASSQGADTQYFGPGTRLTVL.

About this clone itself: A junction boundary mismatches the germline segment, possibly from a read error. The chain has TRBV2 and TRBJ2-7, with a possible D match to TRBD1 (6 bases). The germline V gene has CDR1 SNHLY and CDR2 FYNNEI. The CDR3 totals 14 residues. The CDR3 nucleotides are TGTGCCAGCAGTGAAGAAGGGGGACACACCAGTCAGGACTTC. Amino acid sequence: CASSEEGGHTSQDF. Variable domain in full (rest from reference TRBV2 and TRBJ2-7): EPEVTQTPSHQVTQMGQEVILRCVPISNHLYFYWYRQILGQKVEFLVSFYNNEISEKSEIFDDQFSVERPDGSNFTLKIRSTKLEDSAMYFCASSEEGGHTSQDFGPGTRLTVT.

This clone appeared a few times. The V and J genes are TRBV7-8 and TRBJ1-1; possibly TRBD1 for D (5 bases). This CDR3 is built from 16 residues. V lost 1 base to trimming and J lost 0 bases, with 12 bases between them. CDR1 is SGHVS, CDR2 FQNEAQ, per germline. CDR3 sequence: CASSLVQGWMNTEAFF. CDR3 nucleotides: TGTGCCAGCAGCTTAGTTCAGGGTTGGATGAACACTGAAGCTTTCTTT.

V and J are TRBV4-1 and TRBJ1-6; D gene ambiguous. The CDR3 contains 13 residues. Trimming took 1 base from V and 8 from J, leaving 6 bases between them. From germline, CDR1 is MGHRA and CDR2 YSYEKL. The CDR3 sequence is CASSQAGDSPLHF. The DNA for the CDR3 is TGCGCCAGCAGCCAAGCCGGAGATTCACCCCTCCACTTT.

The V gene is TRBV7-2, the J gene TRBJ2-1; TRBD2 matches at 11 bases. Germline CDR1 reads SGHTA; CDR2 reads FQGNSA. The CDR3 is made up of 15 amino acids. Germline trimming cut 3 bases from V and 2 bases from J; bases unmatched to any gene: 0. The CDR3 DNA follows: TGTGCCAGCAGCTTGACTAGCGGGACCTACAATGAGCAGTTCTTC. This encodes CASSLTSGTYNEQFF.

CDR3 residues: CASSFGDSVGNSPLHF. CDR3 DNA: TGCGCCAGCAGCTTTGGCGACTCCGTTGGTAATTCACCCCTCCACTTT. The gene calls are TRBV5-1 and TRBJ1-6, with unresolved D. V was pared by 2 bases and J by 6 bases, with 15 bases between. CDR3 length: 16 residues. Germline CDR1 SGHRS, CDR2 YFSETQ.

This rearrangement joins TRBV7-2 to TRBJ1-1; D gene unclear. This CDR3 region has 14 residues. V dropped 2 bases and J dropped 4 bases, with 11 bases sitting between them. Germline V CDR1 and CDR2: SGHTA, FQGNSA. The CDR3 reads CASSLSGESTEAFF. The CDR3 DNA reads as TGTGCCAGCAGCTTATCCGGAGAGAGCACTGAAGCTTTCTTT.

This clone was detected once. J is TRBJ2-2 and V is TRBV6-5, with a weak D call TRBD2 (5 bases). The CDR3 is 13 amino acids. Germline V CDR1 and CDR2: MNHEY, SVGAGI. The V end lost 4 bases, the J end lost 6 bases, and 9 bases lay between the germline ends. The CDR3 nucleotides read TGTGCCAGCAGTTCGCCTAGCCCCGGGGAGCTGTTTTTT. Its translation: CASSSPSPGELFF.

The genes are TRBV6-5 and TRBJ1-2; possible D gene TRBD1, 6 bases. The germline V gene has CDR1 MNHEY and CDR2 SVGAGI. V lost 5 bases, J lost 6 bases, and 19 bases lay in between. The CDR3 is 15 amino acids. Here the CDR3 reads CASSRTLDRLNGYTF. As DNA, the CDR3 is TGTGCCAGCAGTCGTACACTCGACAGGCTAAATGGCTACACCTTC.

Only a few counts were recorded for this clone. The DNA of the CDR3 is TGTGCCAGCAATGACCCGGCTGAGGGCGGTGAAGCTTTCTTT. Protein sequence: CASNDPAEGGEAFF. The V gene is TRBV19, the J gene TRBJ1-1; D call uncertain. This CDR3 contains 14 residues. Trimming left V 9 bases short and J 7 bases short, with 21 bases between. Germline V CDR1 and CDR2: LNHDA, SQIVND (reference sequence). Drawing the rest from reference TRBV19 and TRBJ1-1, the complete variable domain is DGGITQSPKYLFRKEGQNVTLSCEQNLNHDAMYWYRQDPGQGLRLIYYSQIVNDFQKGDIAEGYSVSREKKESFPLTVTSAQKNPTAFYLCASNDPAEGGEAFFGQGTRLTVV.

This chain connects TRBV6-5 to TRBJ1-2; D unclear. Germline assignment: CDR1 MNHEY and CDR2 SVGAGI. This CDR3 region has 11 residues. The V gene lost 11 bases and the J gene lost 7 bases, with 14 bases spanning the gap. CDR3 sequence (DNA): TGTGCCTCGAGGTGGGAGGGTGGCTACACCTTC. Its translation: CASRWEGGYTF.

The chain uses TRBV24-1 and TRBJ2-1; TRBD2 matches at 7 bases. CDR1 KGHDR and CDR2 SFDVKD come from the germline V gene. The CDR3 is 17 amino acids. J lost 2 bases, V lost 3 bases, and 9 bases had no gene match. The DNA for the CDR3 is TGTGCCACCAGTGATGTTGGGGGGGGAGGAACCTACAATGAGCAGTTCTTC. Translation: CATSDVGGGGTYNEQFF.

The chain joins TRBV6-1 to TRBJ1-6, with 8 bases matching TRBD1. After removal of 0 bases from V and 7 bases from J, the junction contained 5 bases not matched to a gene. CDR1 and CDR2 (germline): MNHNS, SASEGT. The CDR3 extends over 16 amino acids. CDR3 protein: CASSEAPGGRNSPLHF. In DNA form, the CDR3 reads TGTGCCAGCAGTGAAGCCCCAGGGGGCCGAAATTCACCCCTCCACTTT.

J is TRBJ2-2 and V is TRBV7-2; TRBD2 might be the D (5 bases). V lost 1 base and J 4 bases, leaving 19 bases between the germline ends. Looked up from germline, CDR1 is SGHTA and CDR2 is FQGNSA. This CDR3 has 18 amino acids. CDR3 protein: CASSLVVGGLARTGELFF. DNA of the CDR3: TGTGCCAGCAGCTTAGTCGTAGGCGGGCTAGCCCGCACCGGGGAGCTGTTTTTT.

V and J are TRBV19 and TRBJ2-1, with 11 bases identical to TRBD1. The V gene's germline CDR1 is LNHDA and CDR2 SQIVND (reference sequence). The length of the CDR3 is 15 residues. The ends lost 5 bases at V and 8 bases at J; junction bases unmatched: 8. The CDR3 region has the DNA TGTGCCAGTAGTCTCCCGGGACAGGGGGTGTATGAGCAGTTCTTC. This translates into CASSLPGQGVYEQFF.

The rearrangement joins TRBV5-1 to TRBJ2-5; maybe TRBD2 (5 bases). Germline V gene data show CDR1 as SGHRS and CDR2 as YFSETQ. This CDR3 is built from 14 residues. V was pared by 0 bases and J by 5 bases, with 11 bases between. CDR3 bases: TGCGCCAGCAGCTTGGGCGCCCGAGGGGAGACCCAGTACTTC. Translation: CASSLGARGETQYF. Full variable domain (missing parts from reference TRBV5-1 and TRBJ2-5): KAGVTQTPRYLIKTRGQQVTLSCSPISGHRSVSWYQQTPGQGLQFLFEYFSETQRNKGNFPGRFSGRQFSNSRSEMNVSTLELGDSALYLCASSLGARGETQYFGPGTRLLVL.

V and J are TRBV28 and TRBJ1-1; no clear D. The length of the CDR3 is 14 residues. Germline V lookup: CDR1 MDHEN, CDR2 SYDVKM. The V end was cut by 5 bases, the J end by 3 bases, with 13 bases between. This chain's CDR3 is CASSPPSRDTEAFF. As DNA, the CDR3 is TGTGCCAGCAGTCCCCCAAGCCGGGACACTGAAGCTTTCTTT.

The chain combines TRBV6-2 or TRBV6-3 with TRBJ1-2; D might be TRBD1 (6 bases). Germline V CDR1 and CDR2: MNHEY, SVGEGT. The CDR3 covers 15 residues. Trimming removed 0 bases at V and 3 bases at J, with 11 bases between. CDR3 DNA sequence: TGTGCCAGCAGTTACTCAGGACAGCCATACTATGGCTACACCTTC. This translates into CASSYSGQPYYGYTF.

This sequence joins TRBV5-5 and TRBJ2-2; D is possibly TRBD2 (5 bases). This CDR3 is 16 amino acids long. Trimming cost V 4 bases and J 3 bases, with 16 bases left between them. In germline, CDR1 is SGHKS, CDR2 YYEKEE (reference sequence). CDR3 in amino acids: CASSRTGTTHTGELFF. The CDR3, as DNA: TGTGCCAGCAGCCGGACGGGAACCACGCACACCGGGGAGCTGTTTTTT.